The 31 T cell receptor beta chains given below trace back to one sample, sequenced in a study of blood T cell repertoires in COVID-19 (dated by TCRdb to 2020 to 2021). Receptor amplification or capture employed the immunoSEQ multiplex PCR assay. TCRdb stores this immuneACCESS table with in-frame sequences only. Part of the clones is absent; in the studies checked, under half of the shortfall reflects unresolved V genes, and no reason is known for the rest. The sample contains more than 250,000 clones, roughly 86% of them found a single time. The ten largest clones represent over 2% of the sample. Sequencing used peripheral blood. Receptor source: a woman in her thirties who had recovered from COVID-19.

Many counts were recorded for this clone. Other nucleotide sequences in the sample specify the same CDR3. The rearrangement joins TRBV12-3 or TRBV12-4 to TRBJ1-5; no firm D call. Deletions cut 3 bases from V and 2 bases from J, with 5 bases between. This CDR3 region has 13 residues. In DNA, the CDR3 is TGTGCCAGCAGTTTCGGGGGCAATCAGCCCCAGCATTTT. As protein: CASSFGGNQPQHF.

The chain has TRBV28 and TRBJ1-5, with 10 nucleotides matching TRBD1. V shed 5 bases and J 1 base; nucleotides not matched to a gene: 5. This CDR3 has 16 residues. Germline V CDR1 and CDR2: MDHEN, SYDVKM. This CDR3 reads CASSTPDRGSNQPQHF. The CDR3 nucleotides read TGTGCCAGCAGTACGCCGGACAGGGGGAGCAATCAGCCCCAGCATTTT.

This chain uses TRBV10-1 with TRBJ2-7; 10 nucleotides line up with TRBD2. The germline gives CDR1 WNHNN, CDR2 SYGVQD (reference sequence). V was pared by 4 bases and J by 0 bases, with 3 bases of the junction left unmatched. This CDR3 has 15 amino acids. The CDR3 DNA sequence: TGCGCCAGCAGTGGGGCTAGCGGGAGCTCCTACGAGCAGTACTTC. It translates to CASSGASGSSYEQYF.

The chain has TRBV28 and TRBJ2-7, with 9 nucleotides matching TRBD2. V gave up 2 bases and J gave up 6 bases; unmatched junction bases: 5. The CDR3 is made up of 14 amino acids. Per germline, CDR1 MDHEN and CDR2 SYDVKM. The CDR3 spells CASSLAGGPLEQYF. CDR3 nucleotides: TGTGCCAGCAGTTTAGCGGGAGGGCCTCTCGAGCAGTACTTC.

The chain couples TRBV14 to TRBJ2-7, with a possible D match to TRBD2 (5 bases). Trimming left V 6 bases short and J 2 bases short, with 14 bases between. The CDR3 loop spans 14 amino acids. Germline values: CDR1 SGHDN, CDR2 FVKESK. The CDR3 nucleotides are TGTGCCAGCAGTTCCGTGGACGGGGCCTACGAGCAGTACTTC. Encoded protein: CASSSVDGAYEQYF.

The chain links TRBV7-2 to TRBJ2-4; D perhaps matches TRBD1 (6 bases). With 3 bases removed from V and 6 bases from J, the gap between germline ends came to 9 bases. The CDR3 is made up of 13 amino acids. CDR1 and CDR2 from the germline V gene are SGHTA and FQGNSA. CDR3 nucleotides: TGTGCCAGCAGCTTCACAGGGACAAACATTCAGTACTTC. Residues: CASSFTGTNIQYF.

The chain couples TRBV6-5 to TRBJ2-3, with D possibly matching TRBD2 (6 bases). The V and J ends lost 10 bases and 1 base respectively, with 15 bases between them. The CDR3 contains 14 residues. In germline, CDR1 is MNHEY, CDR2 SVGAGI. CDR3 nucleotide sequence: TGTGCCACTCCGGAGGGCCCAGGCACAGATACGCAGTATTTT. Translated, it gives CATPEGPGTDTQYF.

This chain uses TRBV19 with TRBJ2-3; the match to TRBD2 covers 8 bases. V was clipped by 3 bases and J by 4 bases; unmatched bases: 12. CDR1 and CDR2 from the germline V gene are LNHDA and SQIVND (reference sequence). The CDR3 has 17 residues. In DNA form, the CDR3 reads TGTGCCAGTAGTATGTCTAGTAGCGGGATATATGCAGATACGCAGTATTTT. This translates into CASSMSSSGIYADTQYF.

The chain uses TRBV19 and TRBJ1-5; D is unclear. Germline V lookup: CDR1 LNHDA, CDR2 SQIVND (reference sequence). V shed 5 bases and J shed 2 bases, with 10 bases lying between them. The CDR3 length is 14 residues. The DNA of the CDR3 is TGTGCCAGTAGTGTCGGGAGTCGCAATCAGCCCCAGCATTTT. Translated: CASSVGSRNQPQHF.

The V and J genes are TRBV19 and TRBJ1-5; 8 nucleotides agree with TRBD1. V shed 4 bases, J shed 6 bases, and the junction held 5 bases outside the gene matches. The CDR3 totals 14 residues. CDR1 and CDR2 from the germline V gene are LNHDA and SQIVND (reference sequence). Written as DNA, the CDR3 is TGTGCCAGTAGTACCTCAGGGGGCGGTCAGCCCCAGCATTTT. Protein: CASSTSGGGQPQHF.

The V call is TRBV18, the J call TRBJ2-4; tentatively, D is TRBD1 (5 bases). Germline CDR1 and CDR2: KGHSH and LQKENI. CDR3 length: 15 residues. V was trimmed by 3 bases and J by 0 bases, leaving 9 bases between them. CDR3 region: CASSPQGLAKNIQYF. CDR3 DNA: TGTGCCAGCTCACCCCAGGGATTAGCCAAAAACATTCAGTACTTC.

CDR3: CASSFSLSSYNEQFF. The CDR3 DNA sequence: TGTGCCAGCAGTTTTAGCCTTAGCTCCTACAATGAGCAGTTCTTC. This chain links TRBV28 with TRBJ2-1; D not resolved. The CDR3 totals 15 residues. Germline lookup yields CDR1 MDHEN and CDR2 SYDVKM. Trimming shortened V by 3 bases and J by 0 bases, and 9 bases separated the two germline ends.

This rearrangement joins TRBV28 to TRBJ2-2; no firm D call. The germline gives CDR1 MDHEN, CDR2 SYDVKM. V lost 5 bases and J lost 7, with 8 bases in between. This CDR3 has 12 amino acids. CDR3 nucleotide sequence: TGTGCCAGCAGTGTAAGGAGCGGGGAGCTGTTTTTT. Protein: CASSVRSGELFF.

This chain connects TRBV11-3 to TRBJ2-2; 11 nucleotides match TRBD1. The germline V gene encodes CDR1 SGHNT and CDR2 YENEEA. The trim removed 1 base at V and 6 bases at J, leaving 4 bases unmatched. CDR3 length: 16 residues. CDR3 bases: TGTGCCAGCAGCTTAGGGACAGGGGGCCCGGCCGGGGAGCTGTTTTTT. Protein sequence: CASSLGTGGPAGELFF. Full variable domain (missing parts from reference TRBV11-3 and TRBJ2-2): EAGVVQSPRYKIIEKKQPVAFWCNPISGHNTLYWYLQNLGQGPELLIRYENEEAVDDSQLPKDRFSAERLKGVDSTLKIQPAELGDSAVYLCASSLGTGGPAGELFFGEGSRLTVL.

This rearrangement joins TRBV6-5 to TRBJ1-1; D remains unclear. With 5 bases removed from V and 0 bases from J, the gap between germline ends came to 13 bases. CDR3 length equals 15 residues. The germline V gene encodes CDR1 MNHEY and CDR2 SVGAGI. The CDR3 sequence is CASSIADGLNTEAFF. In nucleotides, the CDR3 is TGTGCCAGCAGTATAGCTGACGGGTTGAACACTGAAGCTTTCTTT.

This chain links TRBV4-1 with TRBJ2-7, with D tentatively TRBD2 (5 bases). Germline CDR1 and CDR2: MGHRA and YSYEKL. Trimming shortened V by 5 bases and J by 0 bases, and 17 bases separated the two germline ends. The CDR3 covers 16 residues. CDR3 in amino acids: CASSVGAVPSSYEQYF. CDR3 DNA: TGCGCCAGCAGCGTAGGAGCGGTGCCAAGCTCCTACGAGCAGTACTTC.

The rearrangement uses TRBV28 and TRBJ1-5; D is undetermined. CDR3 size: 14 residues. Germline CDR1 is MDHEN and CDR2 is SYDVKM. Trimming removed 2 bases at V and 6 bases at J, with 11 bases between. CDR3 in DNA: TGTGCCAGCAGTTTAGAGGCGGATCGTCAGCCCCAGCATTTT. The encoded protein is CASSLEADRQPQHF.

The genes are TRBV7-2 and TRBJ1-2; the D is unclear. Trimming took off 2 bases at V and 8 bases at J, with 9 bases between the two ends. Germline CDR1 and CDR2: SGHTA and FQGNSA. This CDR3 comprises 12 residues. CDR3 DNA sequence: TGTGCCAGCAGCTTATTCAGTTCGGGCTACACCTTC. Translated: CASSLFSSGYTF.

V usage is TRBV2 and J usage is TRBJ1-5, with unresolved D. Germline V gene lookup returns CDR1 SNHLY and CDR2 FYNNEI. Trimming removed 4 bases from V and 3 bases from J, with 13 bases in between. The CDR3 is 15 amino acids. The CDR3: CASSGEGGPNQPQHF. The CDR3 bases are TGTGCCAGCAGTGGCGAGGGAGGCCCCAATCAGCCCCAGCATTTT. Based on the CDR3 plus reference TRBV2 and TRBJ1-5, the full variable domain is EPEVTQTPSHQVTQMGQEVILRCVPISNHLYFYWYRQILGQKVEFLVSFYNNEISEKSEIFDDQFSVERPDGSNFTLKIRSTKLEDSAMYFCASSGEGGPNQPQHFGDGTRLSIL.

The genes are TRBV5-1 and TRBJ2-5, with TRBD1 matching over 9 bases. V shed 4 bases, J shed 2 bases, and the junction held 9 bases outside the gene matches. This CDR3 has 16 amino acids. Germline assignment: CDR1 SGHRS and CDR2 YFSETQ. For the CDR3, the DNA is TGCGCCAGCAGCAGAGGACAGGGGCGGCAGCAAGAGACCCAGTACTTC. This encodes CASSRGQGRQQETQYF. Full variable domain (missing parts from reference TRBV5-1 and TRBJ2-5): KAGVTQTPRYLIKTRGQQVTLSCSPISGHRSVSWYQQTPGQGLQFLFEYFSETQRNKGNFPGRFSGRQFSNSRSEMNVSTLELGDSALYLCASSRGQGRQQETQYFGPGTRLLVL.

The rearrangement links TRBV5-1 to TRBJ1-4; 12 bases line up with TRBD1. The length of the CDR3 is 18 residues. Trimming at V came to 4 bases and at J to 0 bases, leaving 7 bases not matched to a gene. CDR1 SGHRS and CDR2 YFSETQ come from the germline V gene. The DNA of the CDR3 is TGCGCCAGCAGCCAGGGACAGGGGGCAGAAGCAACTAATGAAAAACTGTTTTTT. It codes for CASSQGQGAEATNEKLFF.

V is TRBV18 and J is TRBJ2-1; D may be TRBD2 (5 bases). This CDR3 comprises 16 residues. CDR1 and CDR2 (germline): KGHSH, LQKENI. With 3 bases removed from V and 1 base from J, the gap between germline ends came to 13 bases. CDR3 coding DNA: TGTGCCAGCTCACCGATCGAGGGCCGTTCCTACAATGAGCAGTTCTTC. Its translation: CASSPIEGRSYNEQFF.

The rearrangement links TRBV10-3 to TRBJ2-3; maybe TRBD1 (5 bases). The CDR3 length is 17 residues. V dropped 0 bases and J dropped 3 bases, with 16 bases sitting between them. Looked up from germline, CDR1 is ENHRY and CDR2 is SYGVKD. This chain's CDR3 is CAISESVMAGYTDTQYF. As DNA, the CDR3 is TGTGCCATCAGTGAGTCAGTTATGGCAGGGTATACAGATACGCAGTATTTT.

V and J are TRBV7-2 and TRBJ2-5, with 7 bases lining up with TRBD1. V shed 8 bases and J 5 bases; nucleotides not matched to a gene: 11. CDR3 length equals 14 residues. CDR1 and CDR2 from the germline V gene are SGHTA and FQGNSA. The CDR3 DNA reads TGTGCCAGCCACATGGGACAGTCCCCCGAGACCCAGTACTTC. It codes for CASHMGQSPETQYF.

CDR3: CASSLGHTLDTEAFF. For the CDR3, the DNA is TGTGCCAGCAGCTTAGGACATACCCTGGACACTGAAGCTTTCTTT. The V gene is TRBV7-9, the J gene TRBJ1-1; no clear D gene. From germline, CDR1 is SEHNR and CDR2 FQNEAQ (reference sequence). Trimming took off 1 base at V and 3 bases at J, with 12 bases between the two ends. CDR3 length: 15 residues. Combining the CDR3 with reference TRBV7-9 and TRBJ1-1 gives the whole variable domain DTGVSQNPRHKITKRGQNVTFRCDPISEHNRLYWYRQTLGQGPEFLTYFQNEAQLEKSRLLSDRFSAERPKGSFSTLEIQRTEQGDSAMYLCASSLGHTLDTEAFFGQGTRLTVV.

The CDR3 reads CASSWGGVDEQFF. The CDR3 region has the DNA TGTGCCAGCAGCTGGGGCGGGGTCGATGAGCAGTTCTTC. The chain employs TRBV7-2 and TRBJ2-1; maybe TRBD2 (6 bases). Germline CDR1 and CDR2: SGHTA and FQGNSA. This CDR3 comprises 13 residues. V was clipped by 4 bases and J by 8 bases, with 12 bases between them. The full variable domain, rest sourced from reference TRBV7-2 and TRBJ2-1, is GAGVSQSPSNKVTEKGKDVELRCDPISGHTALYWYRQSLGQGLEFLIYFQGNSAPDKSGLPSDRFSAERTGGSVSTLTIQRTQQEDSAVYLCASSWGGVDEQFFGPGTRLTVL.

The chain couples TRBV2 to TRBJ1-5, with a weak D call TRBD1 (5 bases). The V gene lost 0 bases and the J gene lost 2 bases, with 8 bases spanning the gap. This CDR3 comprises 15 residues. Germline V gene data show CDR1 as SNHLY and CDR2 as FYNNEI. CDR3 amino acids: CASSEARGGNQPQHF. The CDR3 nucleotides are TGTGCCAGCAGTGAAGCGCGGGGGGGCAATCAGCCCCAGCATTTT.

This rearrangement joins TRBV9 to TRBJ1-1, with 9 bases fitting TRBD1. This CDR3 has 17 amino acids. After removal of 3 bases from V and 6 bases from J, the junction contained 15 bases not matched to a gene. In germline, CDR1 is SGDLS, CDR2 YYNGEE. The CDR3, as DNA: TGTGCCAGCAGCGGAAAAACAGGGGGCCTGTCTTTAGCTGAAGCTTTCTTT. Translated, it gives CASSGKTGGLSLAEAFF. Full variable domain (remainder filled in from reference TRBV9 and TRBJ1-1): DSGVTQTPKHLITATGQRVTLRCSPRSGDLSVYWYQQSLDQGLQFLIQYYNGEERAKGNILERFSAQQFPDLHSELNLSSLELGDSALYFCASSGKTGGLSLAEAFFGQGTRLTVV.

This chain joins TRBV11-2 and TRBJ2-2; 11 nucleotides agree with TRBD2. The junction had 6 bases not matched to a gene; V was cut back by 5 bases and J by 4 bases. The germline gives CDR1 SGHAT, CDR2 FQNNGV. This CDR3 has 16 amino acids. This CDR3 is CASSLSGRGGTGELFF. CDR3 DNA sequence: TGTGCCAGCAGCCTTAGCGGGAGGGGTGGCACCGGGGAGCTGTTTTTT.

The V and J genes are TRBV10-3 and TRBJ2-2; tentatively, D is TRBD2 (6 bases). CDR3 length equals 15 residues. V gave up 10 bases and J gave up 5 bases, with 20 bases separating them. Per germline, CDR1 ENHRY and CDR2 SYGVKD. CDR3 sequence reads: CATYGSGRGTGELFF. The CDR3 DNA reads as TGTGCCACATACGGATCCGGACGGGGGACCGGGGAGCTGTTTTTT.

The chain couples TRBV7-9 to TRBJ2-3; tentatively, D is TRBD2 (7 bases). This CDR3 contains 18 residues. Between the trimmed V and J ends, which lost 5 bases and 0 bases, there was a span of 21 bases. Per germline, CDR1 SEHNR and CDR2 FQNEAQ (reference sequence). This CDR3 is CASSRALGGGGSTDTQYF. In DNA, the CDR3 is TGTGCCAGCAGCCGGGCCCTAGGAGGGGGGGGGAGCACAGATACGCAGTATTTT.